This T cell receptor (beta chain) was captured by sequencing in a study of blood T cell repertoires in COVID-19. On the study more broadly: Acute-phase and convalescent COVID-19 samples originated in the United States, Italy and Spain.

This clone was counted once. Clones were sequenced by immunoSEQ multiplex PCR, and TCRdb holds only the in-frame ones, with some missing. The sample consists of around 190,000 clones, 70% to 90% of them appearing once. Trimming cost V 2 bases and J 7 bases; bases outside gene matches: 11. The CDR3 extends over 17 amino acids. Per the germline V gene, CDR1 is KGHSH and CDR2 is LQKENI. The rearrangement uses TRBV18 and TRBJ2-1; 10 nucleotides agree with TRBD2. The sequenced sample was peripheral blood. The receptor comes from a man between 50 and 59 years old with active or convalescent COVID-19. The chain's CDR3 is CASSPNQRGGTLNEQFF. The CDR3 region has the DNA TGTGCCAGCTCACCAAACCAGCGGGGGGGCACCTTAAATGAGCAGTTCTTC.